This T cell receptor beta chain is from a study of control samples from healthy donors and cancer patients. Sequenced by immunoSEQ multiplex PCR; TCRdb stores in-frame clones only, minus some. The sample consists of 80,000 or so clones, roughly 91% of them appearing once. Germline CDR1 LGHDT, CDR2 YNNKEL (reference sequence). With 4 bases removed from V and 0 bases from J, the gap between germline ends came to 7 bases. The CDR3 has 15 amino acids. Sequencing input: blood. This receptor was identified in a man aged 50 to 60 in good health. The chain combines TRBV3-1 (or the pseudogene TRBV3-2) with TRBJ2-6; D is uncertain. This CDR3 reads CASSRGDSGANVLTF. The DNA of the CDR3 is TGTGCCAGCAGCCGTGGGGACTCTGGGGCCAACGTCCTGACTTTC.